Listed below are T cell receptor beta chains from one sample, sequenced in a study of blood T cell repertoires in COVID-19. The protocol was immunoSEQ multiplex PCR, while the TCRdb copy is restricted to in-frame clones and leaves out a portion. The table lists under 100,000 clones, approximately 81% of them singletons. The specimen sequenced was peripheral blood. Receptors were obtained from an elderly man with active or convalescent COVID-19. CDR3s include the opening cysteine and the closing phenylalanine or tryptophan. The order of the fields is J gene, D gene, clone size, V gene, CDR3 protein, CDR3 DNA. D genes are given only for firm matches. Clone sizes are given selectively: once, few, many, or a class where the clone is expanded.

TRBJ1-6	TRBD1	NA	TRBV25-1	CASSEYGGGESPLHF	TGTGCCAGCAGTGAATATGGAGGGGGCGAATCACCCCTCCACTTT
TRBJ1-5	NA	NA	TRBV11-3	CASSSKDLGSNQPQHF	TGTGCCAGCAGCTCGAAGGACTTAGGGAGCAATCAGCCCCAGCATTTT
TRBJ1-2	NA	NA	TRBV9	CASSPTDTYYGYTF	TGTGCCAGCAGCCCAACCGACACCTACTATGGCTACACCTTC
TRBJ1-4	NA	NA	TRBV2	CASSEAGGYWVFF	TGTGCCAGCAGTGAAGCGGGGGGGTATTGGGTGTTTTTT
TRBJ2-3	TRBD1	NA	TRBV5-6	CASSYTGTGPQDTQYF	TGTGCCAGCAGCTATACCGGGACAGGGCCCCAAGATACGCAGTATTTT
TRBJ2-6	TRBD1	NA	TRBV6-2/TRBV6-3	CASSYTGQGYSGANVLTF	TGTGCCAGCAGTTACACGGGACAGGGGTACTCTGGGGCCAACGTCCTGACTTTC
TRBJ1-4	NA	NA	TRBV27	CASRTGATNEKLFF	TGTGCCAGCAGAACAGGTGCAACTAATGAAAAACTGTTTTTT
TRBJ1-4	TRBD1	NA	TRBV15	CATSDARTGISEKLFF	TGTGCCACCAGCGACGCCCGGACAGGGATAAGTGAAAAACTGTTTTTT
TRBJ1-1	TRBD1	NA	TRBV5-1	CASSRQGNYGNTEAFF	TGCGCCAGCAGCCGACAGGGCAACTATGGGAACACTGAAGCTTTCTTT
TRBJ1-6	NA	NA	TRBV2	CASTDRYNSPLHF	TGTGCCAGCACCGACAGGTATAATTCACCCCTCCACTTT
TRBJ1-1	NA	NA	TRBV5-1	CASSFRSGTTRGTEAFF	TGCGCCAGCAGCTTTCGTAGCGGGACGACAAGGGGCACTGAAGCTTTCTTT
TRBJ2-5	TRBD2	NA	TRBV15	CATRDRGGARSETQYF	TGTGCCACCAGGGATCGCGGGGGGGCCCGCTCAGAGACCCAGTACTTC
TRBJ2-1	TRBD1	NA	TRBV18	CASSFSTGEGSYNEQFF	TGTGCCAGCTCATTCTCGACAGGGGAAGGCTCCTACAATGAGCAGTTCTTC
TRBJ1-3	NA	NA	TRBV30	CAWSWASGNTIYF	TGTGCCTGGAGTTGGGCCTCTGGAAACACCATATATTTT
TRBJ1-5	TRBD1	NA	TRBV3-1/TRBV3-2	CASSYRGNQPQHF	TGTGCCAGCAGTTACAGGGGGAATCAGCCCCAGCATTTT
TRBJ1-4	TRBD1	NA	TRBV18	CASSPNRGDEKLFF	TGTGCCAGCTCACCAAACAGGGGTGACGAAAAACTGTTTTTT
TRBJ1-2	NA	NA	TRBV6-4	CASSTQQGEGYTF	TGTGCCAGCAGCACTCAACAGGGCGAAGGCTACACCTTC
TRBJ2-3	NA	NA	TRBV9	CASSVELWGDTDTQYF	TGTGCCAGCAGCGTAGAGTTGTGGGGGGACACAGATACGCAGTATTTT
TRBJ2-3	NA	NA	TRBV11-2	CASSLRMSGDTQYF	TGTGCCAGCAGCTTGAGGATGAGCGGGGATACGCAGTATTTT
TRBJ1-4	NA	NA	TRBV19	CASSIGGRDNEKLFF	TGTGCCAGTAGTATAGGCGGCAGGGATAATGAAAAACTGTTTTTT
TRBJ2-7	TRBD1	NA	TRBV27	CASSIRQGRYEQYF	TGTGCCAGCAGTATCCGACAGGGGAGGTACGAGCAGTACTTC
TRBJ2-2	TRBD1	NA	TRBV2	CASSSMTGHQAGELFF	TGTGCCAGCAGTTCCATGACAGGGCATCAGGCCGGGGAGCTGTTTTTT
TRBJ1-5	TRBD1	NA	TRBV7-2	CASSRTGANNQPQHF	TGTGCCAGCAGCCGGACAGGGGCGAACAATCAGCCCCAGCATTTT
TRBJ1-6	NA	many	TRBV7-2	CASSLAFGAALHF	TGTGCCAGCAGCTTAGCGTTTGGGGCGGCCCTCCACTTT
TRBJ2-7	TRBD2	NA	TRBV20-1	CSASLGRGGYEQYF	TGCAGTGCTAGTCTTGGGCGGGGGGGATACGAGCAGTACTTC
TRBJ1-1	NA	once	TRBV29-1	CSVHRGRASTEAFF	TGCAGCGTTCATAGGGGCAGGGCGAGCACTGAAGCTTTCTTT
TRBJ1-3	NA	NA	TRBV5-6	CASSLVGTGNTIYF	TGTGCCAGCAGCTTGGTCGGGACAGGAAACACCATATATTTT
TRBJ2-7	TRBD1	NA	TRBV27	CASSLQTGPPGEQYF	TGTGCCAGCAGTTTACAGACAGGGCCCCCAGGCGAGCAGTACTTC
TRBJ2-3	TRBD2	NA	TRBV5-1	CASGPGGYEGTQYF	TGCGCCAGCGGCCCCGGGGGGTATGAGGGTACGCAGTATTTT
TRBJ2-2	TRBD1	NA	TRBV10-3	CAISTRLTGSTGELFF	TGTGCCATCAGTACCCGACTGACAGGGTCCACCGGGGAGCTGTTTTTT
TRBJ2-5	TRBD2	NA	TRBV9	CASSVGRWSSGGAGETQYF	TGTGCCAGCAGCGTTGGTCGGTGGTCTAGCGGGGGGGCAGGGGAGACCCAGTACTTC
TRBJ2-1	TRBD1	NA	TRBV7-2	CASTRTGGYNEQFF	TGTGCCAGCACCCGGACAGGGGGCTACAATGAGCAGTTCTTC
TRBJ1-2	NA	NA	TRBV6-5	CASSSPGQPNYGYTF	TGTGCCAGCAGTTCCCCTGGACAGCCTAACTATGGCTACACCTTC
TRBJ2-7	NA	NA	TRBV19	CASSGQSSYEQYF	TGTGCCAGCAGCGGACAGAGCTCCTACGAGCAGTACTTC
TRBJ2-3	TRBD2	few	TRBV6-4	CASSAGGSSTDTQYF	TGTGCCAGCAGTGCGGGGGGATCTAGCACAGATACGCAGTATTTT
TRBJ1-3	NA	NA	TRBV29-1	CSVLGSSGNTIYF	TGCAGCGTTTTGGGCAGCTCTGGAAACACCATATATTTT
TRBJ2-3	TRBD2	NA	TRBV7-3	CASSLGSGDADTQYF	TGTGCCAGCAGCTTAGGTAGCGGGGACGCAGATACGCAGTATTTT
TRBJ2-3	NA	NA	TRBV27	CASRPTSTDTQYF	TGTGCCAGCAGGCCCACTAGCACAGATACGCAGTATTTT
TRBJ2-1	NA	NA	TRBV12-2	CASRLVPGGWEYNEQFF	TGTGCAAGTCGCTTAGTTCCAGGGGGCTGGGAATACAATGAGCAGTTCTTC
TRBJ2-3	TRBD2	NA	TRBV9	CASRTSGLTSTDTQYF	TGTGCCAGCAGGACTTCGGGACTAACCTCCACAGATACGCAGTATTTT
TRBJ2-1	NA	NA	TRBV10-3	CAISEVNNEQFF	TGTGCCATCAGTGAGGTCAACAATGAGCAGTTCTTC
TRBJ2-5	TRBD1	NA	TRBV24-1	CATSVRTGVEETQYF	TGTGCCACCAGTGTTCGGACAGGGGTGGAAGAGACCCAGTACTTC
TRBJ2-2	NA	once	TRBV6-5	CASRAGAPNTGELFF	TGTGCCAGCAGGGCAGGGGCACCGAACACCGGGGAGCTGTTTTTT
TRBJ2-7	TRBD2	NA	TRBV4-1	CASSPLLAGGALQTYEQYF	TGCGCCAGCAGCCCTCTTCTAGCGGGGGGGGCTCTCCAAACGTACGAGCAGTACTTC
TRBJ1-5	NA	NA	TRBV6-6	CASSLRQAPQPQHF	TGTGCCAGCAGTCTCAGACAGGCCCCTCAGCCCCAGCATTTT
TRBJ1-5	TRBD1	few	TRBV18	CASSPGQNQPQHF	TGTGCCAGCTCACCGGGACAGAATCAGCCCCAGCATTTT
TRBJ1-1	TRBD1	few	TRBV12-3/TRBV12-4	CASLTGGTEAFF	TGTGCCAGCCTAACAGGGGGCACTGAAGCTTTCTTT
TRBJ1-2	NA	NA	TRBV29-1	CSVELQGTPNGYTF	TGCAGCGTTGAACTCCAGGGTACCCCTAATGGCTACACCTTC
TRBJ1-3	NA	NA	TRBV6-5	CASWERGLGNTIYF	TGTGCCAGCTGGGAGAGGGGACTTGGAAACACCATATATTTT
TRBJ1-1	NA	few	TRBV6-4	CASSEGGANTEAFF	TGTGCCAGCAGTGAAGGAGGCGCGAACACTGAAGCTTTCTTT
TRBJ1-2	NA	NA	TRBV12-3/TRBV12-4	CASGGGFGYTF	TGTGCCAGCGGCGGGGGATTTGGCTACACCTTC
TRBJ2-6	TRBD1	NA	TRBV7-2	CASSLDDRAGANVLTF	TGTGCCAGCAGCTTAGACGACAGGGCTGGGGCCAACGTCCTGACTTTC
TRBJ1-6	NA	NA	TRBV18	CASSPRSDNLISPLHF	TGTGCCAGCTCACCCCGTTCTGACAATTTAATCTCACCCCTCCACTTT
TRBJ1-5	NA	NA	TRBV5-1	CASSLGAGAGQPQHF	TGCGCCAGCAGCTTGGGGGCGGGGGCTGGGCAGCCCCAGCATTTT
TRBJ1-1	NA	NA	TRBV6-2/TRBV6-3	CASSPYGGRAEAFF	TGTGCCAGCAGTCCATACGGGGGAAGGGCTGAAGCTTTCTTT
TRBJ1-4	TRBD1	NA	TRBV27	CASSLSEQGLYEKLFF	TGTGCCAGCAGTTTATCGGAACAGGGGCTTTATGAAAAACTGTTTTTT
TRBJ1-2	NA	NA	TRBV4-3	CASSRGAIYTF	TGCGCCAGCAGCCGTGGGGCCATCTACACCTTC